These 2 T cell receptor beta chains originate from one sample sequenced in a study of tumor-infiltrating lymphocytes in primary liver carcinoma. Co-extraction of RNA and DNA was performed on 20-30 mg of unsorted bulk tissue. From 400 to 550 ng total RNA, TCR beta cDNA was generated with a primer in the constant region. Slightly modified ARM-PCR with three nested multiplex PCR rounds yielded TCR beta libraries. The first two PCR rounds used TRBV1-TRBV30 forward primers with a C-beta reverse primer, roughly 11 cycles each. TCRdb itself ran the multiplex PCR reads through MiXCR, one entry per CDR3 protein. The sample shows about 59,000 distinct CDR3 sequences, 70% to 85% of them seen only once. Material for sequencing was liver tumor tissue from sampling region 2. Subset noted: tumor region T2, inferior pole. All receptors derive from a man between 35 and 55 years old with primary liver carcinoma and hepatitis B virus infection.

Comments on this clonotype: An end of the junction does not agree with germline; a read error may underlie this. The rearrangement uses TRBV6-6 and TRBJ2-7, with D perhaps TRBD2 (5 bases). CDR3 length equals 15 residues. CDR1 MNHNY and CDR2 SVGAGI come from the germline V gene (reference sequence). CDR3: CVSSHYTYGNYEQYF. The DNA for the CDR3 is TGTGTCAGCAGTCACTACACCTACGGGAACTACGAGCAGTACTTC.

This chain joins TRBV4-1 and TRBJ2-1; no firm D call. Germline CDR1 is MGHRA and CDR2 is YSYEKL. The CDR3 sequence is 14 residues long. V was trimmed by 1 base and J by 9 bases, leaving 13 bases between them. The CDR3 bases are TGCGCCAGCAGCCAAGCGGGTTTAGTAAGTGAGCAGTTCTTC. This translates into CASSQAGLVSEQFF.